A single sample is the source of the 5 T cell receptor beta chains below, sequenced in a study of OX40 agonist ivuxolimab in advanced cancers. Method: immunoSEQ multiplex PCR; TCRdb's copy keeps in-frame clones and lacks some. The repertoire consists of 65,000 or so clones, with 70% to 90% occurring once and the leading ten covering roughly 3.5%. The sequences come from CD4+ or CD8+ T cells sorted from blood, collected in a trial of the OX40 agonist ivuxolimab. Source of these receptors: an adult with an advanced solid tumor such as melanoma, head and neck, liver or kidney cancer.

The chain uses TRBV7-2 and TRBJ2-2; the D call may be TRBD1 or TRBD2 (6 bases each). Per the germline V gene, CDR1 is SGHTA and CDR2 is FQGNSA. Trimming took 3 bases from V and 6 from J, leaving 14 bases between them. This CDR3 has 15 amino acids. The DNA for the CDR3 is TGTGCCAGCAGCTTGAATGGGGGGCGGGCCGGGGAGCTGTTTTTT. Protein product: CASSLNGGRAGELFF.

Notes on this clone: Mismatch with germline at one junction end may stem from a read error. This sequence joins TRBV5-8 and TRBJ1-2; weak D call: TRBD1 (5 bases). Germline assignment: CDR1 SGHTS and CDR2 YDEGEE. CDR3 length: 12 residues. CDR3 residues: CAGSPGGYGYTF. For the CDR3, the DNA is TGTGCCGGCAGCCCGGGGGGCTATGGCTACACCTTC.

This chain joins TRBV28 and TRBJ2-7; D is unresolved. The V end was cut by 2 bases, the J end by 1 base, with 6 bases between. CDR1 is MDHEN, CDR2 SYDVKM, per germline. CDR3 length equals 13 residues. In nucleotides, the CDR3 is TGTGCCAGCAGTTTAACACAGTCCTACGAGCAGTACTTC. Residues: CASSLTQSYEQYF. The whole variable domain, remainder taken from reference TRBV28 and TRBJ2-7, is DVKVTQSSRYLVKRTGEKVFLECVQDMDHENMFWYRQDPGLGLRLIYFSYDVKMKEKGDIPEGYSVSREKKERFSLILESASTNQTSMYLCASSLTQSYEQYFGPGTRLTVT.

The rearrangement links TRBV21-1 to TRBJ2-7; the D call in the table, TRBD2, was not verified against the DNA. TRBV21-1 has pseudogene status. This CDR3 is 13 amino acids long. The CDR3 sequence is CASSPSAGDEQYF. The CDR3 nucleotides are TGTGCCAGCAGCCCTTCAGCGGGAGATGAGCAGTACTTC.

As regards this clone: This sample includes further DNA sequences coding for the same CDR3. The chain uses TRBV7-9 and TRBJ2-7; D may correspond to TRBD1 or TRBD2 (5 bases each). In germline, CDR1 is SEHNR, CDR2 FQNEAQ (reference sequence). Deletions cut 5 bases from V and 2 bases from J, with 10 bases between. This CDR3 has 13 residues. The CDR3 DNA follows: TGTGCCAGCAGCCCCAAGGGACCCTACGAGCAGTACTTC. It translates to CASSPKGPYEQYF.